The 11 T cell receptor beta chains reported below all come from one sample, sequenced in a study of blood T cell repertoires in COVID-19. The repertoire was sequenced with immunoSEQ multiplex PCR; TCRdb's copy has only in-frame clones and lacks some. The repertoire consists of 95,000 to 100,000 clones, with around 90% occurring once and the leading ten covering 15% to 20%. Sequenced: peripheral blood. These receptors came from a man in his fifties with acute or convalescent COVID-19.

The genes are TRBV28 and TRBJ1-2, with D perhaps TRBD1 (5 bases). Germline V gene lookup returns CDR1 MDHEN and CDR2 SYDVKM. Trimming cost V 11 bases and J 5 bases, with 15 bases left between them. The CDR3 is made up of 12 amino acids. The CDR3 DNA is TGTGCCTCCACAGACAGCTTATATGGCTACACCTTC. This gives the protein CASTDSLYGYTF.

The CDR3 region has the DNA TGTGCCAGCAGTGAATCTCAGGGTTCCGAGCAGTACTTC. Translated: CASSESQGSEQYF. The V and J genes are TRBV25-1 and TRBJ2-7; weak D call: TRBD1 (5 bases). V was cut by 1 base and J by 6 bases, with 10 bases left in between. Germline V lookup: CDR1 MGHDK, CDR2 SYGVNS. The CDR3 is made up of 13 amino acids.

The chain uses TRBV11-2 and TRBJ2-7; D may be TRBD1 (6 bases). Trimming pared 4 bases from V and 2 bases from J, leaving 15 bases between. CDR3 length: 15 amino acids. Germline V gene lookup returns CDR1 SGHAT and CDR2 FQNNGV. The CDR3 sequence is CASSSSQGSPYEQYF. In nucleotides, the CDR3 is TGTGCCAGCAGCTCCTCACAGGGATCCCCCTACGAGCAGTACTTC.

The chain recombines TRBV7-9 with TRBJ1-4, with 9 bases that match TRBD1. Germline loops: CDR1 SEHNR, CDR2 FQNEAQ (reference sequence). The CDR3 is 15 amino acids. V lost 0 bases and J lost 5; bases outside the gene matches: 1. CDR3: CASSLAGTGNEKLFF. As DNA, the CDR3 is TGTGCCAGCAGCTTAGCCGGGACAGGGAATGAAAAACTGTTTTTT.

V usage is TRBV19 and J usage is TRBJ1-2; 7 nucleotides agree with TRBD1. V was clipped by 7 bases and J by 8 bases; unmatched bases: 7. CDR3 length: 12 amino acids. CDR1 is LNHDA and CDR2 is SQIVND in the germline V gene (reference sequence). As DNA, the CDR3 is TGTGCCAGTAAGGACAGGATGGGCGGCTACACCTTC. This codes for CASKDRMGGYTF.

The rearrangement joins TRBV11-3 to TRBJ2-7; tentatively, D is TRBD1 (6 bases). Per germline, CDR1 SGHNT and CDR2 YENEEA. This CDR3 spans 13 amino acids. Deletions cut 5 bases from V and 3 bases from J, with 11 bases between. The CDR3 loop is CASSIRDNYEQYF. The CDR3 bases are TGTGCCAGCAGCATCCGGGACAACTACGAGCAGTACTTC.

This chain links TRBV30 with TRBJ1-3, with D perhaps matching TRBD1 (6 bases). CDR3 length: 15 amino acids. Trimming removed 5 bases from V and 1 base from J, with 15 bases in between. Germline V lookup: CDR1 GTSNPN, CDR2 SVGIG (reference sequence). CDR3 loop: CAWLQGRRSGNTIYF. The CDR3 nucleotides are TGTGCCTGGCTACAGGGCCGCCGGTCTGGAAACACCATATATTTT.

Notes on this clone: The sample carries other DNA sequences with the same CDR3. The V gene is TRBV7-3, the J gene TRBJ2-2, with 8 positions matching TRBD2. CDR3 length equals 19 residues. CDR1 is SGHTA, CDR2 FQGTGA, per germline. V lost 5 bases and J lost 0; bases outside the gene matches: 14. Here the CDR3 reads CASSLRLAGGPPNTGELFF. CDR3 coding DNA: TGTGCCAGCAGCCTTCGACTCGCGGGGGGCCCCCCGAACACCGGGGAGCTGTTTTTT.

The chain joins TRBV18 to TRBJ1-2; no definite D call. The V gene lost 3 bases and the J gene lost 4 bases, with 18 bases spanning the gap. CDR1 is KGHSH and CDR2 is LQKENI in the germline V gene. This CDR3 contains 16 residues. The CDR3, as DNA: TGTGCCAGCTCACCCAACCTTGGGCAGTTTGGCTATGGCTACACCTTC. This encodes CASSPNLGQFGYGYTF.

The chain carries TRBV11-3 and TRBJ1-4, with 9 nucleotides matching TRBD1. The J segment lost 0 bases and the V segment lost 4 bases, leaving 9 bases of the junction unmatched. There are 18 residues in the CDR3. Germline assignment: CDR1 SGHNT and CDR2 YENEEA. The CDR3 is CASSSGQGRSATNEKLFF. CDR3 coding DNA: TGTGCCAGCAGCTCCGGACAGGGGAGGTCTGCAACTAATGAAAAACTGTTTTTT.

The V gene is TRBV29-1, the J gene TRBJ2-4, with D possibly matching TRBD2 (6 bases). V lost 3 bases, J lost 7 bases, and 7 bases lay in between. The CDR3 extends over 11 amino acids. The germline CDR1 and CDR2 sequences are SQVTM and ANQGSEA. The CDR3 sequence: CSVDGGNIQYF. The CDR3 DNA sequence: TGCAGCGTTGACGGGGGTAACATTCAGTACTTC.